This T cell receptor beta chain emerged from a study of T cell responses to AZD1222 COVID-19 vaccine. Background on the study: Timing groups of about 4 and about 12 weeks for second doses were pooled.

Study-wide results and limits: Repertoire sampling happened only post peak T cell response. Vaccine-associated CD4 TCRs ranged over spike, dominating at 160-218 and 743-854. There were mostly white British donors and more females than males, and clonal diversity was possibly underestimated.

TCRdb keeps only in-frame clones here, not all; method: immunoSEQ multiplex PCR. The data hold some 150,000 clones, with more than 85% observed a single time. V lost 2 bases and J lost 6; bases outside the gene matches: 15. The CDR3 runs 18 residues. The germline gives CDR1 SGHNT, CDR2 YENEEA. Of note for this clone: Its antigen is currently unknown.

The sequence derives from an adult in good health. The chain links TRBV11-3 to TRBJ2-2; 7 bases map to TRBD2. The material sequenced was peripheral blood, taken on day 0 of AZD1222 vaccination. The CDR3 sequence is CASSLTVLAGVDAGELFF. The CDR3 DNA reads as TGTGCCAGCAGCTTAACGGTGTTGGCGGGAGTCGACGCCGGGGAGCTGTTTTTT.